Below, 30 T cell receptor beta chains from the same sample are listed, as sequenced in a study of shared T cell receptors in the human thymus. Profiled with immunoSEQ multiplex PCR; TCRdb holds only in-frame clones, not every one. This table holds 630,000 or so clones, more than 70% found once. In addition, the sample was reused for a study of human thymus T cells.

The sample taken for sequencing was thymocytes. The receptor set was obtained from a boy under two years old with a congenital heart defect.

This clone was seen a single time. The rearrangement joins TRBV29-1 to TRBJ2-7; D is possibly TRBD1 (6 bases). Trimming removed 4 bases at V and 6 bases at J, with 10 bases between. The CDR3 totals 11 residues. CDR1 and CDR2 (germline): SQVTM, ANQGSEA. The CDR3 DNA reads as TGCAGCGTTGGCAGGGGTGCCGAGCAGTACTTC. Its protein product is CSVGRGAEQYF.

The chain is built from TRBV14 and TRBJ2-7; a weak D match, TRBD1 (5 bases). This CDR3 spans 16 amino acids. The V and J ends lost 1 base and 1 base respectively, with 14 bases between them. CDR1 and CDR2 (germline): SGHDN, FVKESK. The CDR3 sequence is CASSQGPGPGSYEQYF. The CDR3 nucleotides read TGTGCCAGCAGCCAAGGTCCCGGCCCAGGGTCCTACGAGCAGTACTTC.

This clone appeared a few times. This chain's CDR3 is CASTNGTAHRRGNTIYF. In DNA form, the CDR3 reads TGTGCCAGCACCAATGGGACAGCGCACCGGCGGGGAAACACCATATATTTT. The chain employs TRBV2 and TRBJ1-3; 7 bases map to TRBD1. Per the germline V gene, CDR1 is SNHLY and CDR2 is FYNNEI. V dropped 7 bases and J dropped 4; count of bases not matched to a gene: 16. CDR3 length: 17 residues.

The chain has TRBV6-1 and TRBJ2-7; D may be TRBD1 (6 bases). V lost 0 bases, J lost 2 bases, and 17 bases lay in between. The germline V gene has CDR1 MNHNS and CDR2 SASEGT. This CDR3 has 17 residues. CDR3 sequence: CASSEASGGRLTYEQYF. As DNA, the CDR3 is TGTGCCAGCAGTGAAGCGAGTGGGGGCAGGTTAACCTACGAGCAGTACTTC.

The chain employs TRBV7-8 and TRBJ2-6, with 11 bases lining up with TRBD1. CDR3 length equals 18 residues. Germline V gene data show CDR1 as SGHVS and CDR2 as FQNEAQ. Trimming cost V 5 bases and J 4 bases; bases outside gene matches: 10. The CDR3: CASSGRGQGGLGANVLTF. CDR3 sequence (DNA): TGTGCCAGCAGCGGGAGGGGACAGGGGGGGCTGGGGGCCAACGTCCTGACTTTC.

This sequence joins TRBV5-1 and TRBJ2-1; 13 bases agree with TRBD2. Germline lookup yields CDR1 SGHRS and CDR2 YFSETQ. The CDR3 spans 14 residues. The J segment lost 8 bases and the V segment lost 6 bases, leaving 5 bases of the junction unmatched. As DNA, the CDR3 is TGCGCCAGCACTAGGACTAGCGGGGGCGATGAGCAGTTCTTC. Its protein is CASTRTSGGDEQFF.

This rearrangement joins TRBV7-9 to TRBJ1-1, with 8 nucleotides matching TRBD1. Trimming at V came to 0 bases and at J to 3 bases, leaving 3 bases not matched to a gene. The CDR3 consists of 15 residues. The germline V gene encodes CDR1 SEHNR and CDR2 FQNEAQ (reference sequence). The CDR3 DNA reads TGTGCCAGCAGCTTAGCTGGACAGGGTCACACTGAAGCTTTCTTT. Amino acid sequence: CASSLAGQGHTEAFF. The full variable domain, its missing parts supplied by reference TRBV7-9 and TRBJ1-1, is DTGVSQNPRHKITKRGQNVTFRCDPISEHNRLYWYRQTLGQGPEFLTYFQNEAQLEKSRLLSDRFSAERPKGSFSTLEIQRTEQGDSAMYLCASSLAGQGHTEAFFGQGTRLTVV.

The CDR3, as DNA: TGCGCCAGCAGCCAGGCTAGCGGGGGGGCCGTCGAGGTTAATGAGCAGTTCTTC. Protein product: CASSQASGGAVEVNEQFF. This chain joins TRBV4-3 and TRBJ2-1, with TRBD2 identical over 12 bases. Germline assignment: CDR1 LGHNA and CDR2 YSLEER. This CDR3 has 18 amino acids. V was pared by 3 bases and J by 7 bases, with 13 bases of the junction left unmatched.

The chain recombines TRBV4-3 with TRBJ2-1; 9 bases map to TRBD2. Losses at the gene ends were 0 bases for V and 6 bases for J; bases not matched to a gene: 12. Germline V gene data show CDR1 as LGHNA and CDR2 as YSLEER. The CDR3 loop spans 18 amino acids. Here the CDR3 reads CASSQDPPKGLAINEQFF. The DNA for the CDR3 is TGCGCCAGCAGCCAAGATCCCCCCAAGGGACTAGCTATCAATGAGCAGTTCTTC.

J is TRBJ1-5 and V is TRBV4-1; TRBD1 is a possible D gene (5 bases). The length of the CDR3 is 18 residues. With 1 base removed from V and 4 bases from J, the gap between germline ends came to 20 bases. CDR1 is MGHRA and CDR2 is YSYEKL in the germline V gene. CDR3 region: CASSQGYGPGRVNQPQHF. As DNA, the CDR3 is TGCGCCAGCAGCCAAGGGTACGGTCCAGGCAGGGTGAATCAGCCCCAGCATTTT.

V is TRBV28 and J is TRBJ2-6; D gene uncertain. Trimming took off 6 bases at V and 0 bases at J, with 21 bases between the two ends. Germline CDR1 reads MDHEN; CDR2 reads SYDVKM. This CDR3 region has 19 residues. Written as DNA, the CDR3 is TGTGCCAGCAGCCCCAGCGCTTATCTTTCTCTCTCTGGGGCCAACGTCCTGACTTTC. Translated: CASSPSAYLSLSGANVLTF.

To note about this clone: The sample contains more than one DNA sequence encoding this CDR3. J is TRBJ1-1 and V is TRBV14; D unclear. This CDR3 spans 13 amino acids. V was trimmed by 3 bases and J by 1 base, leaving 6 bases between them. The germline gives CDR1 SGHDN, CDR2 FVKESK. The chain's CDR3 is CASSQNRNTEAFF. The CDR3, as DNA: TGTGCCAGCAGCCAGAACAGGAACACTGAAGCTTTCTTT.

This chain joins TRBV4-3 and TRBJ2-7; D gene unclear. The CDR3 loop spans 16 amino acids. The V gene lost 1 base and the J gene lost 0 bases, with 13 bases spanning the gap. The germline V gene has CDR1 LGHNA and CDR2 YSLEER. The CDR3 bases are TGCGCCAGCAGCCAAGGAGTGGGCGCAAGCTCCTACGAGCAGTACTTC. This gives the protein CASSQGVGASSYEQYF.

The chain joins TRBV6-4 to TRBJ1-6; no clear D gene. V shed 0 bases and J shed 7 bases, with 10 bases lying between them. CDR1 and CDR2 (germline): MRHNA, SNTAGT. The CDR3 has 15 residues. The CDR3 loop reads CASSDSAAGNSPLHF. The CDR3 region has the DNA TGTGCCAGCAGTGACTCGGCGGCGGGGAATTCACCCCTCCACTTT.

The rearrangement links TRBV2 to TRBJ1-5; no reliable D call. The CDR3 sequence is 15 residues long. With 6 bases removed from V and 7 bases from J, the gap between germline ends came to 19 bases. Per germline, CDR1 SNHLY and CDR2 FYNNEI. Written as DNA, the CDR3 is TGTGCCAGCAGGAAAGGACGGCCGACGGGGCAGCCCCAGCATTTT. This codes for CASRKGRPTGQPQHF.

The CDR3 nucleotides are TGTGCCAGCAGTTACAAGACAGGGTGGCGCACTGAAGCTTTCTTT. Translation gives CASSYKTGWRTEAFF. The chain has TRBV6-6 and TRBJ1-1, with 7 bases matching TRBD1. Germline V gene data show CDR1 as MNHNY and CDR2 as SVGAGI (reference sequence). Germline trimming cut 2 bases from V and 4 bases from J; bases unmatched to any gene: 7. The CDR3 loop spans 15 amino acids.

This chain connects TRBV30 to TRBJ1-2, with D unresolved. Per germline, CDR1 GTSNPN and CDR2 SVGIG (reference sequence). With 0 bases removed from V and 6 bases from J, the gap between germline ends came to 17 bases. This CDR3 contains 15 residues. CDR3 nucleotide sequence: TGTGCCTGGAGTGTACCGGCGGCCGTTGCGAATGGCTACACCTTC. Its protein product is CAWSVPAAVANGYTF.

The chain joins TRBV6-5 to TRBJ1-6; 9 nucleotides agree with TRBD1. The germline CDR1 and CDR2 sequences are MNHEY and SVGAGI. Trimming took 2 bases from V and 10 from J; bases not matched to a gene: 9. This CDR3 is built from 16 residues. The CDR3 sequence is CASSYHPTGGGSPLHF. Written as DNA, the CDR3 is TGTGCCAGCAGTTACCACCCGACAGGGGGTGGCTCACCCCTCCACTTT.

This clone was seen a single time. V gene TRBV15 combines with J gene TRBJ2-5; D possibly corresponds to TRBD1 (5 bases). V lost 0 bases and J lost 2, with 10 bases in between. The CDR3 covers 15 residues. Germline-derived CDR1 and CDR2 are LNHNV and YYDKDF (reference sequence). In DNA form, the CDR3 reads TGTGCCACCAGCAGAGATGGGGCGGAGCAAGAGACCCAGTACTTC. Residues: CATSRDGAEQETQYF.

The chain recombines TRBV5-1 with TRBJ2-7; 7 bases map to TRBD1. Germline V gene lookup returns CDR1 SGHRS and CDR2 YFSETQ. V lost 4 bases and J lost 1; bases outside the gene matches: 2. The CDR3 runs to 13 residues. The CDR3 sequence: CASSPDRSYEQYF. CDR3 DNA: TGCGCCAGCAGCCCGGACAGGTCCTACGAGCAGTACTTC. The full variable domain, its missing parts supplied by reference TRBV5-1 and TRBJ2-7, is KAGVTQTPRYLIKTRGQQVTLSCSPISGHRSVSWYQQTPGQGLQFLFEYFSETQRNKGNFPGRFSGRQFSNSRSEMNVSTLELGDSALYLCASSPDRSYEQYFGPGTRLTVT.

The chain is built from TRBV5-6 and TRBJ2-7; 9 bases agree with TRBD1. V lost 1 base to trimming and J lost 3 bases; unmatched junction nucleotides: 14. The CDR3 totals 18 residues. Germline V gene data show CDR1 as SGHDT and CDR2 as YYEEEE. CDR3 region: CASSLRCRRQGVYYEQYF. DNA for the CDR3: TGTGCCAGCAGCTTGAGGTGTAGGCGACAGGGGGTTTACTACGAGCAGTACTTC.

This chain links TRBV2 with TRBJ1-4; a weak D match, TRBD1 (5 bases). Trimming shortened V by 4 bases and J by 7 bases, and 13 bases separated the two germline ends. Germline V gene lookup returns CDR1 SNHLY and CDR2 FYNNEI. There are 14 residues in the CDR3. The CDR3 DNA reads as TGTGCCAGCAGTGCGGCAGGGAAAGGTGAAAAACTGTTTTTT. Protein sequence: CASSAAGKGEKLFF.

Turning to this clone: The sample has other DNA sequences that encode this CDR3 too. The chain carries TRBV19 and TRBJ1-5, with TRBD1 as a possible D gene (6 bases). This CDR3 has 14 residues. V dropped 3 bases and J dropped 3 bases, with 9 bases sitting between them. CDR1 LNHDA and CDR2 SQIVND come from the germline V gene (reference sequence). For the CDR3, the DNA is TGTGCCAGTAGTATTGGACAGTCCAATCAGCCCCAGCATTTT. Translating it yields CASSIGQSNQPQHF.

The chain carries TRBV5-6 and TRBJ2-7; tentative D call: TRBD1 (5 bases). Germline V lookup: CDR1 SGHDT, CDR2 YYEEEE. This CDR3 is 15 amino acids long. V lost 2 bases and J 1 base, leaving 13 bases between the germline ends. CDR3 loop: CASSLKGILSYEQYF. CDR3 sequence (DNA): TGTGCCAGCAGCTTAAAGGGGATTCTTTCCTACGAGCAGTACTTC.

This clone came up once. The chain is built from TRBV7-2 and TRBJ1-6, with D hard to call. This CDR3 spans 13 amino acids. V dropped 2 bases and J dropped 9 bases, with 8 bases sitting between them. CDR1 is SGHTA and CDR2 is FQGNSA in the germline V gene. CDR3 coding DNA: TGTGCCAGCAGCTTAATCGTGAGTTCACCCCTCCACTTT. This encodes CASSLIVSSPLHF.

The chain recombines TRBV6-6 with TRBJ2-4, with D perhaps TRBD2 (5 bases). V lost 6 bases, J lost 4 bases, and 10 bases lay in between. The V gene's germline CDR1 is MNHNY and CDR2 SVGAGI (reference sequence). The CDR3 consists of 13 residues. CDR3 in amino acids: CASRARGKNIQYF. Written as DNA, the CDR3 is TGTGCCAGCAGGGCTAGAGGGAAAAACATTCAGTACTTC.

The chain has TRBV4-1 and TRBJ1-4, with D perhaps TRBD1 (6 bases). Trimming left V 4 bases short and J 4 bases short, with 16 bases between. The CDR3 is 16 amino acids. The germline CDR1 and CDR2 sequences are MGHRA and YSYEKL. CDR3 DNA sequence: TGCGCCAGCAGCCCCGTTCACAGGGTCGATAATGAAAAACTGTTTTTT. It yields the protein CASSPVHRVDNEKLFF.

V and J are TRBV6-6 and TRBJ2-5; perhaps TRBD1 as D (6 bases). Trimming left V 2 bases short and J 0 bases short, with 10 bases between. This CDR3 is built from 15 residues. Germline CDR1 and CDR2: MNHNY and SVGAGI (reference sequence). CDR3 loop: CASSYGAGDQETQYF. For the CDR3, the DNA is TGTGCCAGCAGTTACGGGGCAGGGGACCAAGAGACCCAGTACTTC.

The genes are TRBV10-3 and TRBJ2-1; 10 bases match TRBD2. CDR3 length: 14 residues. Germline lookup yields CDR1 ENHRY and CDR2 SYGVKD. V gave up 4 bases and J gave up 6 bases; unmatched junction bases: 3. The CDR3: CAISASGGTNEQFF. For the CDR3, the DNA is TGTGCCATCAGTGCTAGCGGGGGAACCAATGAGCAGTTCTTC.

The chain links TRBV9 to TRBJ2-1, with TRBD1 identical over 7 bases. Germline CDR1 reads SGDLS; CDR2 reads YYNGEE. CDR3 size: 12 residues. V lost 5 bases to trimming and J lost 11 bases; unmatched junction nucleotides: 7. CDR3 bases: TGTGCCAGCAGTTCTACAGGGGACCAGCAGTTCTTC. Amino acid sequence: CASSSTGDQQFF.